This T cell receptor (delta chain) was sequenced in a study of Vδ1+ human thymocytes. V was clipped by 5 bases and J by 1 base; unmatched bases: 23. Germline V gives CDR1 TSWWSYY, CDR2 QGS. The CDR3 runs to 22 residues. This clone came up a few times. Its target is unknown. Extracted RNA was reverse transcribed into cDNA. The CDR3 regions were amplified by multiplex PCR from V-gene primers to a constant-region primer. TCRdb made new clone calls on the multiplex PCR reads using CATT. The data contain about 25,000 delta-chain clones, 6% to 8% of them seen just once; the ten biggest clones take up 0.85% to 1%. The sorted cells were CD3+ Vdelta1+ Vdelta2- thymocytes from alphabeta-depleted thymus. Overall study findings and caveats: Thymic TRG and TRD repertoires appeared highly polyclonal, with Gaussian CDR3 length distributions. Around 18% of thymic delta-chain sequences were Vdelta2, with few Vdelta3, unlike blood Vdelta1+ controls.

The source is a girl under two years old who had congenital heart surgery. Sequenced sample: Vdelta1+ gamma-delta thymocytes from the thymus. As for subset: FACS-sorted CD3+ TCRalphabeta- TCRVdelta1+ TCRVdelta2- thymocytes. The rearrangement links TRDV1 to TRDJ1; 12 bases are a match to TRDD3. CDR3 nucleotide sequence: TGTGCTCTTGGGAACAGAGGGCTTTCCTCTGGGGGATACGACTTTTTCACCGATAAACTCATCTTT. Amino acids: CALGNRGLSSGGYDFFTDKLIF.